These 4 T cell receptor beta chains came from one sample sequenced in a study of cytomegalovirus exposure and HLA in healthy donors. This PCR relied on a set of 60 Vbeta primers and 13 Jbeta primers. The table came from immunoSEQ multiplex PCR; TCRdb's copy has only in-frame clones and leaves some out. Seen here are 100,000 to 150,000 clones, about 79% observed once, and the top ten hold 2.7%. The sequenced material came from PBMCs. These TCRs come from a man between 50 and 59 years old in good health and CMV-seronegative.

V is TRBV10-3 and J is TRBJ2-1; D ambiguous. This CDR3 spans 14 amino acids. Germline V CDR1 and CDR2: ENHRY, SYGVKD. Between the trimmed V and J ends, which lost 0 bases and 8 bases, there was a span of 11 bases. CDR3 region: CAISESVHLDEQFF. CDR3 DNA sequence: TGTGCCATCAGTGAGTCGGTCCACTTAGATGAGCAGTTCTTC.

This clone was seen a few times. This sequence joins TRBV5-6 and TRBJ2-7; 9 nucleotides agree with TRBD1. Trimming cost V 4 bases and J 9 bases; bases outside gene matches: 14. The CDR3 has 15 amino acids. Per germline, CDR1 SGHDT and CDR2 YYEEEE. CDR3 residues: CASSQPGQGLDGQYF. The CDR3 DNA sequence: TGTGCCAGCAGCCAGCCGGGACAGGGACTTGACGGGCAGTACTTC. Full variable domain (rest looked up from reference TRBV5-6 and TRBJ2-7): DAGVTQSPTHLIKTRGQQVTLRCSPKSGHDTVSWYQQALGQGPQFIFQYYEEEERQRGNFPDRFSGHQFPNYSSELNVNALLLGDSALYLCASSQPGQGLDGQYFGPGTRLTVT.

The gene calls are TRBV6-1 and TRBJ2-7, with D tentatively TRBD2 (6 bases). Trimming stripped 6 bases from V and 0 bases from J, with 12 bases between. CDR1 MNHNS and CDR2 SASEGT come from the germline V gene. This CDR3 spans 14 amino acids. In DNA, the CDR3 is TGTGCCAGCAGCCCGGGAGAGAGCTCCTACGAGCAGTACTTC. This gives the protein CASSPGESSYEQYF.

The rearrangement joins TRBV7-2 to TRBJ1-4; perhaps TRBD1 as D (6 bases). The germline V and J ends were trimmed by 6 bases and 8 bases, with 16 bases remaining between them. Germline V gene sequence: CDR1 SGHTA, CDR2 FQGNSA. The CDR3 runs to 14 residues. This chain's CDR3 is CASSTTGPGEKLFF. The CDR3, as DNA: TGTGCCAGCAGTACTACAGGGCCGGGCGAAAAACTGTTTTTT.